What follows describes a single T cell receptor beta chain. Original handling: Amplification of reference gene primers was used by the study to estimate nucleated cell counts. The data were produced by immunoSEQ multiplex PCR, yet TCRdb's version contains in-frame clones alone and is incomplete. V and J calls and clone size are as listed in that table; D and trimming were resolved from the DNA. The table shows 55,000 to 80,000 clones, with around 88% occurring only once. This sample stems from a study of blood T cell repertoires in COVID-19. Study at large: Sites across the United States, Italy and Spain contributed samples from acute and convalescent COVID-19. Sources were T cells, B-cell-depleted T cells, or PBMCs; the material itself was cDNA or gDNA.

With 6 bases removed from V and 2 bases from J, the gap between germline ends came to 14 bases. Germline V gives CDR1 LGHNT, CDR2 FRNRAP. This CDR3 is built from 14 residues. Sequenced material: peripheral blood. This TCR came from a man aged 45 to 65 with active COVID-19. The chain recombines TRBV12-5 with TRBJ2-7; a possible D gene is TRBD1 (6 bases). The CDR3 DNA sequence: TGTGCTAGTGGCCGCAACAGGGATACCTACGAGCAGTACTTC. This gives the protein CASGRNRDTYEQYF.